The rows below give T cell receptor beta chains drawn from one sample of a study of blood T cell repertoires in COVID-19. The protocol was immunoSEQ multiplex PCR, while the TCRdb copy is restricted to in-frame clones and leaves out a portion. The sample consists of more than 100,000 clones, 85% to 90% of them appearing once. Sequences were obtained from peripheral blood. The receptor set was obtained from a man aged 50-60 years with active COVID-19. Each CDR3 is given with its conserved first and last residue. Fields, in order: CDR3 DNA, CDR3 protein, D gene, J gene, clone size, V gene. The D gene is left open where the match is weak. Expanded clones get a size class; other rows say once, few or many, or leave the size out.

cdr3_nt: TGTGCCAGCAGTTTTCTATTGGGGGGGCGTGGCACCGGGGAGCTGTTTTTT
cdr3_aa: CASSFLLGGRGTGELFF
d_call: .
j_call: TRBJ2-2
clone_size: .
v_call: TRBV27

cdr3_nt: TGTGCCAGCTCACCCGACCCAGGTCCGAACTATGGCTACACCTTC
cdr3_aa: CASSPDPGPNYGYTF
d_call: .
j_call: TRBJ1-2
clone_size: .
v_call: TRBV18

cdr3_nt: TGTGCCAGCAGTCCCAGCGGGGCGGAGACCCAGTACTTC
cdr3_aa: CASSPSGAETQYF
d_call: TRBD2
j_call: TRBJ2-5
clone_size: .
v_call: TRBV6-5

cdr3_nt: TGTGCCAGCAGGGGCGGGGGGAGTACCGGGGAGCTGTTTTTT
cdr3_aa: CASRGGGSTGELFF
d_call: TRBD2
j_call: TRBJ2-2
clone_size: .
v_call: TRBV6-5

cdr3_nt: TGTGCCAGCACTCGCCGGGGGACGGACTACGAGCAGTACTTC
cdr3_aa: CASTRRGTDYEQYF
d_call: .
j_call: TRBJ2-7
clone_size: .
v_call: TRBV6-5

cdr3_nt: TGCGCCAGCAGCTTGAGGACAGGGGGCGGGCACGAGCAGTACTTC
cdr3_aa: CASSLRTGGGHEQYF
d_call: TRBD1
j_call: TRBJ2-7
clone_size: .
v_call: TRBV5-1

cdr3_nt: TGCGCCAGCGTGGAGGTGGCCATACCGGCAGATACGCAGTATTTT
cdr3_aa: CASVEVAIPADTQYF
d_call: .
j_call: TRBJ2-3
clone_size: .
v_call: TRBV10-1

cdr3_nt: TGTGCCAGTAGTCCGGGACAGAAAGTCAATGAGCAGTTCTTC
cdr3_aa: CASSPGQKVNEQFF
d_call: TRBD1
j_call: TRBJ2-1
clone_size: .
v_call: TRBV19

cdr3_nt: TGCGCCAGCAGCGGACAGGGGGTTCAAGGTGAAGCTTTCTTT
cdr3_aa: CASSGQGVQGEAFF
d_call: TRBD1
j_call: TRBJ1-1
clone_size: .
v_call: TRBV5-1

cdr3_nt: TGTGCCATCAGTGAATCCTCGACTAGCGTCTCCTACAATGAGCAGTTCTTC
cdr3_aa: CAISESSTSVSYNEQFF
d_call: TRBD2
j_call: TRBJ2-1
clone_size: .
v_call: TRBV10-3

cdr3_nt: TGTGCCAGCAGCCCCGACAGTTACGAGCAGTACTTC
cdr3_aa: CASSPDSYEQYF
d_call: .
j_call: TRBJ2-7
clone_size: .
v_call: TRBV9

cdr3_nt: TGTGCCAGTAGGACGGACAGGAGCTCTGGAAACACCATATATTTT
cdr3_aa: CASRTDRSSGNTIYF
d_call: TRBD1
j_call: TRBJ1-3
clone_size: .
v_call: TRBV19

cdr3_nt: TGTGCCAGCAGCTCACCTGCCCGTATTGGGAGGGGGAGCTCCTACGAGCAGTACTTC
cdr3_aa: CASSSPARIGRGSSYEQYF
d_call: .
j_call: TRBJ2-7
clone_size: .
v_call: TRBV11-3

cdr3_nt: TGTGCCAGTAGTATTCTCGGAGCGGTTAGCTCCTACAATGAGCAGTTCTTC
cdr3_aa: CASSILGAVSSYNEQFF
d_call: .
j_call: TRBJ2-1
clone_size: .
v_call: TRBV19

cdr3_nt: TGTGCCAGCAGCCCAGGGAACGGCTACACCTTC
cdr3_aa: CASSPGNGYTF
d_call: .
j_call: TRBJ1-2
clone_size: .
v_call: TRBV12-3/TRBV12-4

cdr3_nt: TGCGCCAGCAGCTTGGGTATGCGGACAGGTAAAAACGAGCAGTTCTTC
cdr3_aa: CASSLGMRTGKNEQFF
d_call: TRBD1
j_call: TRBJ2-1
clone_size: few
v_call: TRBV5-1

cdr3_nt: TGTGCCAGTAGACCTGGAGGGGCCTTCCAAGAGACCCAGTACTTC
cdr3_aa: CASRPGGAFQETQYF
d_call: .
j_call: TRBJ2-5
clone_size: once
v_call: TRBV19

cdr3_nt: TGTGCCAGCAGCGAGGGACAGGGGTCTACCGGGGAGCTGTTTTTT
cdr3_aa: CASSEGQGSTGELFF
d_call: TRBD1
j_call: TRBJ2-2
clone_size: .
v_call: TRBV5-4

cdr3_nt: TGTGCCAGCATTATTTTCTCAGGGGCAAACTATGGCTACACCTTC
cdr3_aa: CASIIFSGANYGYTF
d_call: .
j_call: TRBJ1-2
clone_size: .
v_call: TRBV6-5

cdr3_nt: TGTGCCAGCAGCCCCGGGACAGGGTTTCAGCCCCAGCATTTT
cdr3_aa: CASSPGTGFQPQHF
d_call: TRBD1
j_call: TRBJ1-5
clone_size: .
v_call: TRBV9

cdr3_nt: TGTGCCAGCAGCCCCGGAGGGGGCGCGAGTGAAAAACTGTTTTTT
cdr3_aa: CASSPGGGASEKLFF
d_call: TRBD1
j_call: TRBJ1-4
clone_size: .
v_call: TRBV25-1

cdr3_nt: TGTGCCAGCAGCCAAGAGCGGGGGGGGCTAACTAATGAAAAACTGTTTTTT
cdr3_aa: CASSQERGGLTNEKLFF
d_call: .
j_call: TRBJ1-4
clone_size: .
v_call: TRBV14

cdr3_nt: TGTGCCAGCAGCGACGGGACAGGGTCCTACGAGCAGTACTTC
cdr3_aa: CASSDGTGSYEQYF
d_call: TRBD1
j_call: TRBJ2-7
clone_size: .
v_call: TRBV2

cdr3_nt: TGTGCCAGCAGGAACACCCGGGAGAGTAAGAAGTACTACAATGAGCAGTTCTTC
cdr3_aa: CASRNTRESKKYYNEQFF
d_call: .
j_call: TRBJ2-1
clone_size: .
v_call: TRBV3-1/TRBV3-2

cdr3_nt: TGTGCCAGTAGTCCGCGGACTAGCGGGGTGAGCACAGATACGCAGTATTTT
cdr3_aa: CASSPRTSGVSTDTQYF
d_call: TRBD2
j_call: TRBJ2-3
clone_size: once
v_call: TRBV19

cdr3_nt: TGTGCCAGCCGCTCGGGACAGATTAATTCACCCCTCCACTTT
cdr3_aa: CASRSGQINSPLHF
d_call: TRBD1
j_call: TRBJ1-6
clone_size: .
v_call: TRBV6-5

cdr3_nt: TGCGCCAGCAGCCGGACAGGGGACCCCTACGAGCAGTACTTC
cdr3_aa: CASSRTGDPYEQYF
d_call: TRBD1
j_call: TRBJ2-7
clone_size: .
v_call: TRBV5-1

cdr3_nt: TGTGCCAGCAGCCACACGGAGTTGGCTGAAGCTTTCTTT
cdr3_aa: CASSHTELAEAFF
d_call: .
j_call: TRBJ1-1
clone_size: .
v_call: TRBV6-4

cdr3_nt: TGCGCCAGCAGTCAATCGCCAGTCTCCGAGCAGTACTTC
cdr3_aa: CASSQSPVSEQYF
d_call: .
j_call: TRBJ2-7
clone_size: .
v_call: TRBV23-1

cdr3_nt: TGTGCCAGCAGTTACGTGCGGGGGACACAAAATGAGCAGTTCTTC
cdr3_aa: CASSYVRGTQNEQFF
d_call: .
j_call: TRBJ2-1
clone_size: .
v_call: TRBV6-6

cdr3_nt: TGTGCCAGCAGCATCCGACCCGCGGGGCCAGGGACTGAAGCTTTCTTT
cdr3_aa: CASSIRPAGPGTEAFF
d_call: .
j_call: TRBJ1-1
clone_size: .
v_call: TRBV5-4

cdr3_nt: TGTGCCAGCAGCCCTTTCAGGGGTAACTACGAGCAGTACTTC
cdr3_aa: CASSPFRGNYEQYF
d_call: .
j_call: TRBJ2-7
clone_size: .
v_call: TRBV11-2

cdr3_nt: TGTGCCAGCAGCCTTACCGGGACAGGTTACTACGAGCAGTACTTC
cdr3_aa: CASSLTGTGYYEQYF
d_call: TRBD1
j_call: TRBJ2-7
clone_size: .
v_call: TRBV27

cdr3_nt: TGTGCCAGCAGCCAGTCCCAGGTCGGAAAACTGTTTTTT
cdr3_aa: CASSQSQVGKLFF
d_call: .
j_call: TRBJ1-4
clone_size: .
v_call: TRBV11-2

cdr3_nt: TGTGCCAGCAGCACTGGGGCAGGTGATGCAGATACGCAGTATTTT
cdr3_aa: CASSTGAGDADTQYF
d_call: .
j_call: TRBJ2-3
clone_size: .
v_call: TRBV5-6

cdr3_nt: TGTGCCAGCAGCCAAACAGGGGGCGAAGGCTACACCTTC
cdr3_aa: CASSQTGGEGYTF
d_call: TRBD1
j_call: TRBJ1-2
clone_size: .
v_call: TRBV12-3/TRBV12-4

cdr3_nt: TGTGCCAGCAGCCAAGATCTGGGCTTACCCTTAAGGGAGACCCAGTACTTC
cdr3_aa: CASSQDLGLPLRETQYF
d_call: .
j_call: TRBJ2-5
clone_size: .
v_call: TRBV14

cdr3_nt: TGTGCCAGCAGCCCCGGGTCTTTGTGGACAGGGAATGAAAAACTGTTTTTT
cdr3_aa: CASSPGSLWTGNEKLFF
d_call: TRBD1
j_call: TRBJ1-4
clone_size: .
v_call: TRBV11-2

cdr3_nt: TGTGCCAGCTCACCAGGGACAGGGAATAACTATGGCTACACCTTC
cdr3_aa: CASSPGTGNNYGYTF
d_call: TRBD1
j_call: TRBJ1-2
clone_size: .
v_call: TRBV18

cdr3_nt: TGTGCCAGCAGCTCGATAACAGGGGGCCGCACAGATACGCAGTATTTT
cdr3_aa: CASSSITGGRTDTQYF
d_call: TRBD1
j_call: TRBJ2-3
clone_size: .
v_call: TRBV7-9

cdr3_nt: TGTGCCACTATGGACAACTCTGGAAACACCATATATTTT
cdr3_aa: CATMDNSGNTIYF
d_call: .
j_call: TRBJ1-3
clone_size: few
v_call: TRBV24-1

cdr3_nt: TGTGCCAGCAGTGACATCCAGGGGGATCTCTACGAGCAGTACTTC
cdr3_aa: CASSDIQGDLYEQYF
d_call: TRBD1
j_call: TRBJ2-7
clone_size: .
v_call: TRBV28

cdr3_nt: TGCGCCAGCAGTGGACAGGGGGCTTTTGAAGCTTTCTTT
cdr3_aa: CASSGQGAFEAFF
d_call: TRBD1
j_call: TRBJ1-1
clone_size: .
v_call: TRBV4-1

cdr3_nt: TGTGCCAGCACGAGGACGGGACTAGCGGGGGTCTACAATGAGCAGTTCTTC
cdr3_aa: CASTRTGLAGVYNEQFF
d_call: TRBD2
j_call: TRBJ2-1
clone_size: once
v_call: TRBV7-2

cdr3_nt: TGTGCCAGCAGCTTAGTGGGCAGCGGGGAAAAACTGTTTTTT
cdr3_aa: CASSLVGSGEKLFF
d_call: .
j_call: TRBJ1-4
clone_size: few
v_call: TRBV7-2

cdr3_nt: TGTGCCAGCAGCGTCGGGACAGGAGGTTCTGGAAACACCATATATTTT
cdr3_aa: CASSVGTGGSGNTIYF
d_call: TRBD1
j_call: TRBJ1-3
clone_size: few
v_call: TRBV7-8

cdr3_nt: TGTGCCAGTATGGGACAGAACACAGATACGCAGTATTTT
cdr3_aa: CASMGQNTDTQYF
d_call: TRBD1
j_call: TRBJ2-3
clone_size: .
v_call: TRBV19

cdr3_nt: TGTGCCAGCAGCCAAATAGGAGGGGAAACTGAAGCTTTCTTT
cdr3_aa: CASSQIGGETEAFF
d_call: .
j_call: TRBJ1-1
clone_size: .
v_call: TRBV3-1/TRBV3-2